The rows below give T cell receptor beta chains drawn from one sample of a study of glioma-infiltrating T cells after dendritic cell vaccination. TCRdb's table, derived via immunoSEQ multiplex PCR, lists solely in-frame clones and lacks some. Here the sample spans 70,000 to 95,000 clones, more than 75% being singletons. Sequenced material: blood, taken after dendritic cell vaccination. These receptors all stem from a human donor with glioblastoma. Each CDR3 is given with its conserved first and last residue. The D gene is left open where the match is weak. Not every row has a clone size; where given, it reads once, few, many or a size class.

TRBJ1-2	NA	TRBV25-1	NA	TGTGCCAGCAGTTCCTACCGGGGGGGGCCGGGCTACACCTTC	CASSSYRGGPGYTF
TRBJ2-5	NA	TRBV6-1	NA	TGTGCCAGCAGTGAGGGGTCGGTAGCGAGATCAGAGACCCAGTACTTC	CASSEGSVARSETQYF
TRBJ2-1	TRBD2	TRBV6-7	NA	TGTGCCACCCGGACTAGCGGGAGGGTCCTTAGCTCCTACAATGAGCAGTTCTTC	CATRTSGRVLSSYNEQFF
TRBJ2-5	NA	TRBV10-2	NA	TGCGCCAGCAGCGCCGGGCAAGAGACCCAGTACTTC	CASSAGQETQYF
TRBJ2-7	NA	TRBV7-2	NA	TGTGCCAGCAGCTATGGGACTTATAGCGAGCAGTACTTC	CASSYGTYSEQYF
TRBJ2-3	TRBD2	TRBV14	NA	TGTGCCAGCAGCCAAGGGTGGGGGACTAGCAAGGCCGATACGCAGTATTTT	CASSQGWGTSKADTQYF
TRBJ2-3	TRBD1	TRBV11-2	NA	TGTGCCAGCACCCCGACAGGGGGGCGGCCTCGGAGCACAGATACGCAGTATTTT	CASTPTGGRPRSTDTQYF
TRBJ2-7	TRBD2	TRBV7-2	once	TGTGCCAGCAGCTCGACTAGCGGGAGCTACGAGCAGTACTTC	CASSSTSGSYEQYF
TRBJ1-4	TRBD1	TRBV7-2	few	TGTGCCAGCAGGGCAACAGGGGGCGCAGCCCCAAATGAAAAACTGTTTTTT	CASRATGGAAPNEKLFF
TRBJ2-7	NA	TRBV14	NA	TGTGCCAGCAGCCCCGGGACTTATACCTACGAGCAGTACTTC	CASSPGTYTYEQYF
TRBJ1-2	NA	TRBV9	NA	TGTGCCAGCAGCGTATACGGGGGTTCCTATGGCTACACCTTC	CASSVYGGSYGYTF
TRBJ2-2	NA	TRBV5-1	NA	TGCGCCAGCAGCTTGGATCCGGGAGCCGGGGAGCTGTTTTTT	CASSLDPGAGELFF
TRBJ1-4	NA	TRBV18	once	TGTGCCAGCTCACCACAGTCGGGGGGTGAAAAACTGTTTTTT	CASSPQSGGEKLFF
TRBJ2-1	TRBD2	TRBV7-6	NA	TGTGCCAGCAGCTTAGCCCTAACTAGCGGGATACGCAATGAGCAGTTCTTC	CASSLALTSGIRNEQFF
TRBJ2-1	NA	TRBV11-3	once	TGTGCCAGCAGCTCAGAGGGCCTCAATGAGCAGTTCTTC	CASSSEGLNEQFF
TRBJ1-1	TRBD1	TRBV10-3	NA	TGTGCCATTGGGACCGGGACAGGGGGTTGGACTGAAGCTTTCTTT	CAIGTGTGGWTEAFF
TRBJ1-3	TRBD1	TRBV4-1	few	TGCGCCAGCAGCCAAGGCCGGGACAGGGGGCGCCGAGGAAACACCATATATTTT	CASSQGRDRGRRGNTIYF
TRBJ1-2	NA	TRBV7-2	NA	TGTGCCAGCAGCCCTACCAAAAGCTATGGCTACACCTTC	CASSPTKSYGYTF
TRBJ1-2	NA	TRBV18	NA	TGTGCCAGCTCACCGGTTCCCGCGGGGAGGACCTATGGCTACACCTTC	CASSPVPAGRTYGYTF
TRBJ1-2	NA	TRBV30	NA	TGTGCCTGGAGGTTGCTGGGGGGGGATGGCTACACCTTC	CAWRLLGGDGYTF
TRBJ1-6	NA	TRBV15	NA	TGTGCCACCAGCAGGATCGGGGATTATAATTCACCCCTCCACTTT	CATSRIGDYNSPLHF
TRBJ1-3	NA	TRBV15	NA	TGTGCCACCAGCGAGGGTTCTAGCTCTGGAAACACCATATATTTT	CATSEGSSSGNTIYF
TRBJ1-2	NA	TRBV5-4	NA	TGTGCCAGCAGCTTGGACCCCTCGAGTCGGTATGGCTACACCTTC	CASSLDPSSRYGYTF
TRBJ2-2	NA	TRBV5-1	few	TGCGCCAGCAGCTTGGGAGCGAACACCGGGGAGCTGTTTTTT	CASSLGANTGELFF
TRBJ2-1	TRBD1	TRBV4-1	NA	TGCGCCAGCCGATATTCCCAAGACAGGGACAATGAGCAGTTCTTC	CASRYSQDRDNEQFF
TRBJ2-1	TRBD2	TRBV27	NA	TGTGCCAGCAGTTTATCACGGAGCGGGAGGCCAACCCTTAGCTCCTACAATGAGCAGTTCTTC	CASSLSRSGRPTLSSYNEQFF
TRBJ1-2	NA	TRBV4-1	NA	TGCGCCAGCAGCCAACCACAGGGATTGGTCTATGGCTACACCTTC	CASSQPQGLVYGYTF
TRBJ2-5	TRBD2	TRBV15	NA	TGTGCCACCAGCAGACGAGCGGGACTGGCCCAAGAGACCCAGTACTTC	CATSRRAGLAQETQYF
TRBJ2-1	NA	TRBV5-1	NA	TGCGCCAGCGCCGCGGAGGGTCGGTACAATGAGCAGTTCTTC	CASAAEGRYNEQFF
TRBJ2-1	TRBD2	TRBV27	NA	TGTGCCAGCAGTTTATCTAGACTAGCCGAAAATGAGCAGTTCTTC	CASSLSRLAENEQFF
TRBJ2-1	TRBD2	TRBV19	NA	TGTGCCAGTAGCGTATTGGGGGGGGGAGCGAAGTACAATGAGCAGTTCTTC	CASSVLGGGAKYNEQFF
TRBJ1-3	NA	TRBV18	NA	TGTGCCAGCTCACCATCCCGACAGCCCGCTGGAAACACCATATATTTT	CASSPSRQPAGNTIYF
TRBJ2-3	TRBD2	TRBV7-8	NA	TGTGCCAGCAGCTTGGGACTAGCCGGCACAGATACGCAGTATTTT	CASSLGLAGTDTQYF
TRBJ2-5	TRBD2	TRBV9	NA	TGTGCCAGCAGCAGGATACCAGGGACTAGCGGTCAAGAGACCCAGTACTTC	CASSRIPGTSGQETQYF
TRBJ2-1	NA	TRBV11-3	NA	TGTGCCAGCAGCTTAGATTCAACTCTTACCTCCTACAATGAGCAGTTCTTC	CASSLDSTLTSYNEQFF
TRBJ2-3	TRBD2	TRBV7-8	NA	TGTGCCAGCAGCTTAGTAGGGGGACTAGCGGCCCGTAGCACAGATACGCAGTATTTT	CASSLVGGLAARSTDTQYF
TRBJ2-2	NA	TRBV4-2	NA	TGTGCCAGCAGCCAAGAATCGGTTAGACAGGACACCGGGGAGCTGTTTTTT	CASSQESVRQDTGELFF
TRBJ1-1	NA	TRBV2	NA	TGTGCCAGCAGGGCGGGGGGCACGGGAGCTTTCTTT	CASRAGGTGAFF
TRBJ2-3	TRBD2	TRBV5-1	NA	TGCGCCAGCAGCGGAGGACTTAGCGGGGGGGCAGATACGCAGTATTTT	CASSGGLSGGADTQYF
TRBJ2-1	NA	TRBV7-2	NA	TGTGCCAGCAGCTTAGCAGGGGGTGCTTCCTACAATGAGCAGTTCTTC	CASSLAGGASYNEQFF
TRBJ2-1	TRBD2	TRBV2	once	TGTGCCAGCAGACCGGGACTAGCGGAGAATGAGCAGTTCTTC	CASRPGLAENEQFF
TRBJ2-3	NA	TRBV7-2	NA	TGTGCCAGCAGCACCGGAGGGCCAAACTCTATAGATACGCAGTATTTT	CASSTGGPNSIDTQYF
TRBJ1-4	NA	TRBV7-9	NA	TGTGCCAGCATCGCAGCCGGCCGGCGGGAAAAACTGTTTTTT	CASIAAGRREKLFF
TRBJ1-1	NA	TRBV5-1	NA	TGCGCCAGCAGCCCGACTGTTGGGACTGAAGCTTTCTTT	CASSPTVGTEAFF
TRBJ2-7	NA	TRBV9	NA	TGTGCCAGCAGCGAAGCCGGGACTGGTACCTACGAGCAGTACTTC	CASSEAGTGTYEQYF
TRBJ1-1	NA	TRBV9	NA	TGTGCCAGCAGCCAGGGTTGGGGTGAAGCTTTCTTT	CASSQGWGEAFF
TRBJ1-1	TRBD1	TRBV6-6	few	TGTGCCAGCAGTTACGACGGGACAGGGGCGAACACTGAAGCTTTCTTT	CASSYDGTGANTEAFF
TRBJ1-5	TRBD1	TRBV4-1	NA	TGCGCCAGCAGCCAGGGGACAGTTTATAGCAATCAGCCCCAGCATTTT	CASSQGTVYSNQPQHF
TRBJ2-7	NA	TRBV11-3	NA	TGTGCCAGCAGTTCCGGGACTCCGAAGCAGTACTTC	CASSSGTPKQYF
TRBJ2-7	NA	TRBV6-5	NA	TGTGCCAGCAGTCTGGGCACAAGCTCCTACGAGCAGTACTTC	CASSLGTSSYEQYF
TRBJ2-5	TRBD2	TRBV5-1	NA	TGCGCCAGCAGAGACCTAGCGGGGGGTCAAGAGACCCAGTACTTC	CASRDLAGGQETQYF
TRBJ2-2	TRBD2	TRBV5-4	NA	TGTGCCAGCAGCTTGGAGGCGGGAGCGGGCACCGGGGAGCTGTTTTTT	CASSLEAGAGTGELFF
TRBJ1-2	NA	TRBV5-1	NA	TGCGCCAGCAGCTTGGAGAGCCCCAATGGCTACACCTTC	CASSLESPNGYTF
TRBJ1-2	NA	TRBV7-9	NA	TGTGCCAGCAGCCAAGGACTATACGGCGGCTACACCTTC	CASSQGLYGGYTF
TRBJ2-7	NA	TRBV7-8	NA	TGTGCCAGCAGCCTCATAAGGGGCGAGCAGTACTTC	CASSLIRGEQYF